This T cell receptor beta chain originates from a study of blood T cell repertoires in COVID-19. Study as a whole: Some COVID-19 samples were acute and others convalescent; all came from the United States, Italy and Spain. T cells, B-cell-depleted T cells, or PBMCs provided the cDNA or gDNA that served as material.

Repertoires were generated with immunoSEQ multiplex PCR, while TCRdb's copy carries only in-frame clones and drops some. Among more than 75,000 clones listed, 88% were seen once. The source is a woman between 65 and 79 years old with acute or convalescent COVID-19. Specimen: peripheral blood.

CDR3 in amino acids: CASSQDYGYTF. CDR3 in DNA: TGTGCCAGCAGCCAGGACTATGGCTACACCTTC. The chain recombines TRBV7-6 with TRBJ1-2; D uncertain. Germline V lookup: CDR1 SGHVS, CDR2 FNYEAQ. This CDR3 spans 11 amino acids. V was clipped by 5 bases and J by 3 bases, with 4 bases between them.